The 12 T cell receptor beta chains reported below all come from one sample, sequenced in a study of T cells in tumors after PD-1 blockade. Sequencing was performed with immunoSEQ multiplex PCR; in TCRdb, only in-frame clones are kept and a portion is missing. The sample carries just under 65,000 clones, about 74% recorded once. The sample here was PBMCs, taken after anti-PD-1 treatment. These receptors originate from a human donor with basal cell carcinoma.

V and J are TRBV5-6 and TRBJ1-4; no clear D gene. The CDR3 consists of 13 residues. V lost 7 bases and J lost 5, with 12 bases in between. From germline, CDR1 is SGHDT and CDR2 YYEEEE. CDR3 DNA: TGTGCCAGCCAAGGGCTGGTAAATGAAAAACTGTTTTTT. This codes for CASQGLVNEKLFF.

J is TRBJ2-5 and V is TRBV3-1 (or the pseudogene TRBV3-2), with D perhaps matching TRBD2 (6 bases). V was cut by 1 base and J by 1 base, with 19 bases left in between. CDR3 length: 18 amino acids. Germline CDR1 and CDR2: LGHDT and YNNKEL (reference sequence). CDR3 amino acids: CASSQVRGTQPSQETQYF. In DNA, the CDR3 is TGTGCCAGCAGCCAAGTCCGGGGGACCCAACCATCCCAAGAGACCCAGTACTTC.

The gene calls are TRBV28 and TRBJ2-7, with 12 bases fitting TRBD1. Germline loops: CDR1 MDHEN, CDR2 SYDVKM. This CDR3 comprises 14 residues. The J segment lost 4 bases and the V segment lost 5 bases, leaving 3 bases of the junction unmatched. The CDR3 protein is CASSPGQGAYEQYF. The CDR3, as DNA: TGTGCCAGCAGTCCGGGACAGGGGGCTTACGAGCAGTACTTC.

The V gene is TRBV5-4, the J gene TRBJ1-6; 12 bases line up with TRBD1. J was trimmed by 5 bases and V by 3 bases; bases with no gene match: 3. CDR1 and CDR2 (germline): SGHNT, YYREEE (reference sequence). The CDR3 loop spans 16 amino acids. The CDR3 coding sequence is TGTGCCAGCAGCTCCGGGACAGGGGGCCATAATTCACCCCTCCACTTT. Protein: CASSSGTGGHNSPLHF.

This clone was detected a few times. This sequence joins TRBV27 and TRBJ1-1; possibly TRBD1 for D (6 bases). CDR1 MNHEY and CDR2 SMNVEV come from the germline V gene (reference sequence). CDR3 size: 15 residues. V lost 5 bases, J lost 0 bases, and 13 bases lay in between. The CDR3 is CASSPRGQMNTEAFF. CDR3 DNA: TGTGCCAGCAGTCCGCGAGGACAGATGAACACTGAAGCTTTCTTT.

The gene calls are TRBV6-5 and TRBJ1-3, with 7 bases aligning to TRBD1. CDR3 length: 13 residues. With 7 bases clipped from V and 7 bases from J, the junction kept 7 bases outside the gene matches. Germline V CDR1 and CDR2: MNHEY, SVGAGI. In nucleotides, the CDR3 is TGTGCCAGCATCCCAGGGGGGGTGAACACCATATATTTT. As protein: CASIPGGVNTIYF.

V and J are TRBV19 and TRBJ2-3, with TRBD1 identical over 9 bases. In germline, CDR1 is LNHDA, CDR2 SQIVND (reference sequence). The length of the CDR3 is 15 residues. V lost 4 bases to trimming and J lost 0 bases; unmatched junction nucleotides: 2. DNA of the CDR3: TGTGCCAGTAGTACCGGGACAGGGAGCACAGATACGCAGTATTTT. Protein: CASSTGTGSTDTQYF.

The CDR3 coding sequence is TGTGCCAGCTCACCGGGGGGCGAGGGATATGGTGGCTACACCTTC. It translates to CASSPGGEGYGGYTF. The chain carries TRBV18 and TRBJ1-2; a possible D gene is TRBD1 (6 bases). Per germline, CDR1 KGHSH and CDR2 LQKENI. The V end lost 3 bases, the J end lost 7 bases, and 18 bases lay between the germline ends. The CDR3 spans 15 residues.

This chain links TRBV10-3 with TRBJ1-1; no clear D gene. Between the trimmed V and J ends, which lost 10 bases and 3 bases, there was a span of 9 bases. CDR3 length equals 11 residues. Germline CDR1 reads ENHRY; CDR2 reads SYGVKD. The CDR3 spells CATTKDTEAFF. DNA of the CDR3: TGTGCCACCACGAAGGACACTGAAGCTTTCTTT.

This clone was seen a few times. The chain couples TRBV20-1 to TRBJ1-2; 7 bases match TRBD1. Germline V gene lookup returns CDR1 DFQATT and CDR2 SNEGSKA (reference sequence). CDR3 length equals 11 residues. V shed 7 bases and J 3 bases; nucleotides not matched to a gene: 2. CDR3 sequence: CSGQGHYGYTF. The CDR3 DNA sequence: TGCAGTGGACAGGGCCACTATGGCTACACCTTC.

The chain is built from TRBV24-1 and TRBJ1-1; a possible D gene is TRBD1 (6 bases). This CDR3 region has 15 residues. The V end lost 8 bases, the J end lost 2 bases, and 17 bases lay between the germline ends. The germline V gene encodes CDR1 KGHDR and CDR2 SFDVKD. The CDR3 coding sequence is TGTGCCACCATTACCTCAGGGGAGGGAAACACTGAAGCTTTCTTT. It yields the protein CATITSGEGNTEAFF.

The gene calls are TRBV2 and TRBJ2-6; no definite D call. This CDR3 region has 14 residues. Trimming removed 7 bases from V and 0 bases from J, with 7 bases in between. CDR1 is SNHLY and CDR2 is FYNNEI in the germline V gene. In DNA form, the CDR3 reads TGTGCCAGCACCCTGAACTCTGGGGCCAACGTCCTGACTTTC. As protein: CASTLNSGANVLTF.